This T cell receptor (beta chain) was sequenced during a study of blood T cell repertoires in COVID-19. Participants, about 18 to 90 years old, spanned approximately 26 US areas. Original methodology: Estimates of nucleated cell counts were drawn from the amplification of reference gene primers. The repertoire was sequenced with immunoSEQ multiplex PCR; TCRdb's copy has only in-frame clones and lacks some. That table is the source of V, J and clone size, and D and trimming were worked out from the DNA. The sample lists about 380,000 clones, around 87% occurring once. The CDR3 sequence is 14 residues long. V lost 5 bases to trimming and J lost 4 bases; unmatched junction nucleotides: 4. Germline CDR1 is SEHNR and CDR2 is FQNEAQ (reference sequence).

The sequencing input was PBMCs or T cells enriched from blood (not recorded which). This TCR was recovered from a man in his thirties or forties who had recovered from COVID-19. V is TRBV7-9 and J is TRBJ1-4; 7 bases agree with TRBD1. The CDR3 loop is CASSKGQNNEKLFF. CDR3 coding DNA: TGTGCCAGCAGCAAGGGACAGAATAATGAAAAACTGTTTTTT.